This T cell receptor beta chain was observed in a study of cytomegalovirus exposure and HLA in healthy donors. General study points: A few of the chains that were CMV-associated were confirmed in vitro to be specific for CMV antigens. In a later analysis, the majority of CMV-associated beta chains seemingly showed HLA restriction. Cytomegalovirus-associated TCR beta chains were listed, numbering 150 to 200.

Amplification used 60 Vbeta primers and 13 Jbeta primers. Clones were read by immunoSEQ multiplex PCR, and TCRdb kept only the in-frame ones, dropping some. Among just over 150,000 clones listed, roughly 80% were seen once. Concerning this clone itself: Antigen: not known.

The germline CDR1 and CDR2 sequences are SGHNT and YENEEA. Trimming removed 0 bases from V and 4 bases from J, with 6 bases in between. This CDR3 has 13 amino acids. The receptor's source is a woman in her 30s in good health and CMV-seronegative. This chain joins TRBV11-3 and TRBJ2-5; D is unclear. The sequenced material came from PBMCs. CDR3 bases: TGTGCCAGCAGCTTAGAGGGCACAGAGACCCAGTACTTC. It encodes CASSLEGTETQYF.